What follows is one T cell receptor beta chain and its context. This record comes from a study of cytomegalovirus exposure and HLA in healthy donors. The CDR3 runs 15 residues. Per the germline V gene, CDR1 is KGHSH and CDR2 is LQKENI. Trimming cost V 3 bases and J 0 bases, with 10 bases left between them. A multiplex PCR was run with 60 Vbeta primers and 13 Jbeta primers. This table comes from immunoSEQ multiplex PCR, and its TCRdb copy is limited to in-frame clones, with some not included. This repertoire shows 110,000 or so clones, roughly 70% found once; its top ten account for around 4.2%. The receptor was derived from a woman in her 40s in good health and CMV-seropositive. V gene TRBV18 combines with J gene TRBJ2-3, with a possible D match to TRBD2 (6 bases). The source material was PBMCs. CDR3 bases: TGTGCCAGCTCACCCGAACGGGGGAGCACAGATACGCAGTATTTT. It translates to CASSPERGSTDTQYF.